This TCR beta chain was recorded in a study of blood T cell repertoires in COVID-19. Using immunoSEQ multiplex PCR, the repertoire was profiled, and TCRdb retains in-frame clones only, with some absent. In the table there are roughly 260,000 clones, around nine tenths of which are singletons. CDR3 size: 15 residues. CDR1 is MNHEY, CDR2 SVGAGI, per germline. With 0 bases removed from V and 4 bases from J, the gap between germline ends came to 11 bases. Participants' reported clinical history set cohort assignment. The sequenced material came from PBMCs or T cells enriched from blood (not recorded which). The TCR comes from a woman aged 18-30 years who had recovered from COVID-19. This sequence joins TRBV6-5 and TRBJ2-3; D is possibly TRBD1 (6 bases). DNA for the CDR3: TGTGCCAGCAGTTACTCCGTACAGGGAGCAGATACGCAGTATTTT. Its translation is CASSYSVQGADTQYF.